Below, 13 T cell receptor beta chains from the same sample are listed, as sequenced in a study of blood T cell repertoires in COVID-19. Using immunoSEQ multiplex PCR, the repertoire was profiled, and TCRdb retains in-frame clones only, with some absent. The table has roughly 170,000 clones, approximately 86% seen once. The material sequenced was peripheral blood. These receptors were collected from a man aged 60 to 69 who had recovered from COVID-19.

V and J are TRBV12-5 and TRBJ2-1; a weak D match, TRBD1 (6 bases). The CDR3 covers 13 residues. V was pared by 6 bases and J by 3 bases, with 9 bases between. Per germline, CDR1 LGHNT and CDR2 FRNRAP. The CDR3 bases are TGTGCTAGTGGGACAGGTAACTACAATGAGCAGTTCTTC. This codes for CASGTGNYNEQFF.

The chain couples TRBV5-6 to TRBJ2-3, with 11 bases lining up with TRBD1. Germline V gives CDR1 SGHDT, CDR2 YYEEEE. The trim removed 4 bases at V and 0 bases at J, leaving 4 bases unmatched. The CDR3 runs 16 residues. Here the CDR3 DNA reads TGTGCCAGCAGCCTAGGACAGGGGGCAAGCACAGATACGCAGTATTTT. This encodes CASSLGQGASTDTQYF.

This clone is a singleton in its sample. This chain joins TRBV7-3 and TRBJ2-5; tentatively, D is TRBD2 (5 bases). Trimming removed 0 bases at V and 3 bases at J, with 5 bases between. This CDR3 is built from 13 residues. Germline CDR1 is SGHTA and CDR2 is FQGTGA. The CDR3: CASSLTGEETQYF. CDR3 in DNA: TGTGCCAGCAGCTTAACCGGGGAAGAGACCCAGTACTTC. The full variable domain, rest sourced from reference TRBV7-3 and TRBJ2-5, is GAGVSQTPSNKVTEKGKYVELRCDPISGHTALYWYRQSLGQGPEFLIYFQGTGAADDSGLPNDRFFAVRPEGSVSTLKIQRTERGDSAVYLCASSLTGEETQYFGPGTRLLVL.

The genes are TRBV5-4 and TRBJ2-3; 8 positions match TRBD2. J was trimmed by 0 bases and V by 0 bases; bases with no gene match: 6. The length of the CDR3 is 17 residues. Germline V gene sequence: CDR1 SGHNT, CDR2 YYREEE (reference sequence). The CDR3: CASSLAGGATSTDTQYF. The DNA of the CDR3 is TGTGCCAGCAGCTTGGCCGGGGGGGCGACTAGCACAGATACGCAGTATTTT. The full variable domain, in which reference TRBV5-4 and TRBJ2-3 provide the parts outside the CDR3, is ETGVTQSPTHLIKTRGQQVTLRCSSQSGHNTVSWYQQALGQGPQFIFQYYREEENGRGNFPPRFSGLQFPNYSSELNVNALELDDSALYLCASSLAGGATSTDTQYFGPGTRLTVL.

The chain recombines TRBV30 with TRBJ2-1; 8 bases are shared with TRBD2. The germline V gene has CDR1 GTSNPN and CDR2 SVGIG (reference sequence). The V gene end was trimmed by 2 bases and the J gene end by 7 bases; junction bases not matched to a gene: 7. The CDR3 has 14 residues. CDR3 loop: CAWSPGGALNEQFF. The CDR3 DNA reads TGTGCCTGGAGTCCCGGGGGGGCCTTGAATGAGCAGTTCTTC.

The J gene is TRBJ2-7, the V gene TRBV7-3; possibly TRBD2 for D (6 bases). CDR3 size: 13 residues. Trimming removed 5 bases at V and 6 bases at J, with 14 bases between. The germline gives CDR1 SGHTA, CDR2 FQGTGA. The CDR3 sequence is CASSPRWEAEQYF. CDR3 nucleotide sequence: TGTGCCAGCAGCCCTCGGTGGGAGGCCGAGCAGTACTTC.

The chain links TRBV2 to TRBJ2-5; 15 bases are shared with TRBD2. With V trimmed by 8 bases and J by 13 bases, 20 bases remained unmatched. The CDR3 is made up of 17 amino acids. Germline V gene data show CDR1 as SNHLY and CDR2 as FYNNEI. The CDR3 region is CASRPGTSGGPSTGRYF. Written as DNA, the CDR3 is TGTGCCAGCCGCCCGGGGACTAGCGGGGGGCCCTCGACCGGTCGGTACTTC.

The rearrangement uses TRBV5-6 and TRBJ2-1; weak D call: TRBD1 (7 bases). This CDR3 spans 19 amino acids. Between the trimmed V and J ends, which lost 0 bases and 2 bases, there was a span of 21 bases. Per the germline V gene, CDR1 is SGHDT and CDR2 is YYEEEE. CDR3 sequence (DNA): TGTGCCAGCAGCTTGGCGGGGGACAGCGCAACCAGGGCCTACAATGAGCAGTTCTTC. Amino acid sequence: CASSLAGDSATRAYNEQFF.

The genes are TRBV11-1 and TRBJ2-5, with 7 positions matching TRBD2. Germline lookup yields CDR1 SGHAT and CDR2 FQDESV (reference sequence). J lost 3 bases, V lost 3 bases, and 1 base had no gene match. The CDR3 covers 13 residues. Here the CDR3 reads CASSFAGEETQYF. For the CDR3, the DNA is TGTGCCAGCAGCTTCGCGGGGGAAGAGACCCAGTACTTC.

The rearrangement uses TRBV3-1 (or the pseudogene TRBV3-2) and TRBJ1-2, with TRBD1 matching over 7 bases. There are 14 residues in the CDR3. V trimming: 5 bases; J trimming: 2 bases; junction bases outside the gene matches: 5. Germline V CDR1 and CDR2: LGHDT, YNNKEL (reference sequence). This CDR3 is CASSAQGMNYGYTF. In nucleotides, the CDR3 is TGTGCCAGCAGCGCACAGGGGATGAACTATGGCTACACCTTC.

This rearrangement joins TRBV19 to TRBJ1-5; D not resolved. Germline CDR1 and CDR2: LNHDA and SQIVND (reference sequence). The CDR3 loop spans 13 amino acids. With 6 bases removed from V and 9 bases from J, the gap between germline ends came to 15 bases. The CDR3 region is CASSHLSGGPQHF. CDR3 bases: TGTGCCAGTAGCCACTTGTCGGGTGGGCCCCAGCATTTT.

CDR3 in DNA: TGTGCCACCAGTGATAAAACAGGGGCCCCGACCTACGAGCAGTACTTC. Amino acid sequence: CATSDKTGAPTYEQYF. The chain joins TRBV24-1 to TRBJ2-7, with 7 bases matching TRBD1. The CDR3 is 16 residues long. In germline, CDR1 is KGHDR, CDR2 SFDVKD. J was trimmed by 2 bases and V by 3 bases; bases with no gene match: 9.

The chain employs TRBV4-2 and TRBJ1-4; 7 bases fit TRBD1. The CDR3 has 16 amino acids. The germline V gene has CDR1 LGHNA and CDR2 YNFKEQ. With V trimmed by 4 bases and J by 8 bases, 13 bases remained unmatched. Here the CDR3 DNA reads TGTGCCAGCAGCCGCGCGCGACAGGGTGACGGAGAAAAACTGTTTTTT. Protein: CASSRARQGDGEKLFF.